The table lists the clone carrying this T cell receptor (beta chain) with many counts. Template switching with 5'RACE generated the TCR cDNA and added a universal primer site and UMIs. MiXCR was run by TCRdb on the 5' RACE reads, yielding one entry per CDR3 protein. This sample has over 85,000 distinct CDR3 sequences; around 9.8% occur once, and the top ten carry roughly 17%. Germline CDR1 and CDR2: MGHDK and SYGVNS. This CDR3 contains 14 residues. V lost 4 bases to trimming and J lost 7 bases; unmatched junction nucleotides: 4. This specimen belongs to a study of T cells after yellow fever vaccination. Looking at the study overall: Where fractions had low cell numbers, libraries were prepared from them with the SMART-Seq v4 Ultra Low Input RNA kit.

Study outcomes and limitations: Primary-vaccination clones mostly resurfaced post-booster (approximately 96% CD4, 85% to 90% CD8).

The sample in question was CD8+ T cells not binding an NS4B(214-222) dextramer, sorted from PBMCs, obtained around 16 days after the first yellow fever vaccination. The receptor comes from a man younger than 30 who received the YFV17D yellow fever vaccine. The rearrangement links TRBV25-1 to TRBJ1-4; 9 nucleotides agree with TRBD1. The CDR3 loop is CASSGDREVEKLFF. The DNA for the CDR3 is TGTGCCAGCAGTGGGGACAGGGAGGTTGAAAAACTGTTTTTT.